This TCR beta chain was recovered during a study of beta chain features in type 1 diabetes. Study-level points and caveats: In cDNA sequencing, cells with high TCR expression could be over-represented. Fewer junction insertions and more nucleotide deletions appeared in type 1 diabetes patients.

Note on this clone: No antigen is known for it.

The sequenced template was cDNA made from the entire isolated RNA. Data came from immunoSEQ multiplex PCR; TCRdb stores just in-frame clones and leaves some out. The repertoire has about 140,000 clones, 9% to 10% of them found once; the top ten carry 0.55% to 0.75%. Naive, central memory, regulatory and stem cell-like memory cells within the CD4+ compartment were sorted using CD45RO/CCR7/CD25/CD127/CD95/CD27. V was trimmed by 4 bases and J by 2 bases, leaving 14 bases between them. Germline V gene sequence: CDR1 LNHNV, CDR2 YYDKDF (reference sequence). This CDR3 is built from 15 residues. The TCR was taken from a woman in her thirties or forties in good health. The specimen was central memory CD4+ T cells from blood. The V and J genes are TRBV15 and TRBJ1-2; the D gene is possibly TRBD1 (5 bases). The CDR3 loop is CATSTQGGGNYGYTF. The DNA for the CDR3 is TGTGCCACCAGCACCCAGGGAGGAGGGAACTATGGCTACACCTTC.